This T cell receptor beta chain was recovered during a study of T cell clonality in common variable immunodeficiency. General study results and limits: Reportedly, TCR beta sequences from common variable immunodeficiency showed fewer deletions and N-nucleotide insertions.

CVID and control samples used equivalent genomic DNA input. TCRdb's table, derived via immunoSEQ multiplex PCR, lists solely in-frame clones and lacks some. The sample was found to contain under 20,000 clones, and every one recurs. V shed 6 bases and J shed 2 bases, with 12 bases lying between them. The germline CDR1 and CDR2 sequences are LNHDA and SQIVND (reference sequence). This CDR3 is built from 14 residues. Note on this clone: Its antigen is not known. The missing CDR3 end, 3 residues past where the read stops, is filled in from the germline J gene.

CVID subjects had received replacement immunoglobulin for at least one year. What was sequenced was peripheral blood mononuclear cells. This clonotype was sampled from a human donor with common variable immunodeficiency. The chain uses TRBV19 and TRBJ2-3, with a possible D match to TRBD2 (6 bases). CDR3: CASRRGLYTDTQYF. The sequenced part of the CDR3 DNA is TGTGCCAGTAGACGGGGACTTTACACAGATACG.